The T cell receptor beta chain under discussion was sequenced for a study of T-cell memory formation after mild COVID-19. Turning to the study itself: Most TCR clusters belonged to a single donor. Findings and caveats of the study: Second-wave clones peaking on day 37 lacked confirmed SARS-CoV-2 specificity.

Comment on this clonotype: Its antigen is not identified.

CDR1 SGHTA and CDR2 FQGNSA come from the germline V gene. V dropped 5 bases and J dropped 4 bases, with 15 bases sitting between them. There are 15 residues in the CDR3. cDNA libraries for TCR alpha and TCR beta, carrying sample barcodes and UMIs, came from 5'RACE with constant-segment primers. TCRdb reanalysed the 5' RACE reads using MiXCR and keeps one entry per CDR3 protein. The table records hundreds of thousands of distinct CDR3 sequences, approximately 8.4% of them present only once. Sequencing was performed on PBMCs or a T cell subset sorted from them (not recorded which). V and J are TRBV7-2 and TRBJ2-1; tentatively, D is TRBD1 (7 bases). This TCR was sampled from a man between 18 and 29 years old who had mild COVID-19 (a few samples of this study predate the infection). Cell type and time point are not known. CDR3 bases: TGTGCCAGCAGCGGGGAGGACAGGTGGTACAATGAGCAGTTCTTC. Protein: CASSGEDRWYNEQFF. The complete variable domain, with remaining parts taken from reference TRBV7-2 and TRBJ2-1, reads GAGVSQSPSNKVTEKGKDVELRCDPISGHTALYWYRQSLGQGLEFLIYFQGNSAPDKSGLPSDRFSAERTGGSVSTLTIQRTQQEDSAVYLCASSGEDRWYNEQFFGPGTRLTVL.